The clone carrying this T cell receptor (beta chain) was seen only a few times. Its antigen is currently unknown. This record belongs to a study of T-cell memory formation after mild COVID-19. Study information: TCR clustering was largely donor specific. General study findings and limits: Contracting CD4+ clones sat mainly in CM and EM; CD8+ in EMRA.

Constant-segment-primed 5'RACE gave TCR alpha and TCR beta cDNA libraries with sample barcodes and UMIs. TCRdb analysed the 5' RACE reads with MiXCR anew, one entry per CDR3 protein. Of around 470,000 distinct CDR3 sequences in the sample, 20% were seen once. Germline CDR1 is SQVTM and CDR2 is ANQGSEA. This CDR3 has 14 amino acids. The J segment lost 4 bases and the V segment lost 5 bases, leaving 6 bases of the junction unmatched. V usage is TRBV29-1 and J usage is TRBJ1-1, with 11 bases aligning to TRBD1. The source is an adult woman who had mild COVID-19 (a few samples of this study predate the infection). Cell type and time point are not known. Sequencing was carried out using PBMCs or a T cell subset sorted from them (not recorded which). The chain's CDR3 is CSVCSGTGGTEAFF. The CDR3 nucleotides are TGCAGCGTTTGTAGTGGGACAGGGGGCACTGAAGCTTTCTTT.